This T cell receptor (beta chain) was captured in a study of blood T cell repertoires in COVID-19. Study details: From T cells, B-cell-depleted T cells, or PBMCs came the material, which was cDNA or gDNA.

In the authors' workflow: Nucleated cell counts were estimated from reference gene primer amplification. Method: immunoSEQ multiplex PCR; TCRdb's copy keeps in-frame clones and lacks some. V and J calls and clone size come straight from that table; D and trimming were deduced from the DNA. The sample has 200,000 to 250,000 clones; 82% are singletons. The CDR3 is 13 residues long. The germline gives CDR1 SGHNT, CDR2 YENEEA. Trimming removed 3 bases at V and 1 base at J, with 7 bases between. Ages ranged from about 18 to 89 years, with residence in 24 US areas. For recovered donors of Cohort 3, there were two negative PCRs, clearance, or symptom resolution.

The origin of this receptor is a woman aged 55 to 70 who had recovered from COVID-19. Input material: PBMCs or T cells enriched from blood (not recorded which). The rearrangement links TRBV11-3 to TRBJ2-7, with a possible D match to TRBD1 (5 bases). CDR3 sequence reads: CASSFQGSYEQYF. The CDR3 DNA reads as TGTGCCAGCAGCTTCCAGGGTTCCTACGAGCAGTACTTC.